A single sample is the source of the 26 T cell receptor beta chains below, sequenced in a study of shared clonotypes between healthy human individuals. The table came from immunoSEQ multiplex PCR; TCRdb's copy has only in-frame clones and leaves some out. Counted here are some 1,600,000 clones, 98% occurring once; the ten biggest clones make up roughly 0.4%. Sequencing was performed on naive CD4+ T cells sorted from blood. Stated subset: CD45RA+ positively selected. The source of these receptors is a man aged 25 to 45 in good health.

This clone came up once. The V call is TRBV7-8, the J call TRBJ2-1; TRBD2 matches 11 bases. Germline trimming cut 8 bases from V and 6 bases from J; bases unmatched to any gene: 6. The length of the CDR3 is 14 residues. The germline V gene has CDR1 SGHVS and CDR2 FQNEAQ. The CDR3 reads CASRGLAGINEQFF. CDR3 bases: TGTGCCAGCCGAGGACTAGCGGGCATCAATGAGCAGTTCTTC.

The V and J genes are TRBV19 and TRBJ2-1; either TRBD1 or TRBD2 may supply D (5 bases each). Germline CDR1 LNHDA, CDR2 SQIVND (reference sequence). The V gene lost 5 bases and the J gene lost 7 bases, with 21 bases spanning the gap. This CDR3 has 16 amino acids. CDR3 region: CASSATGTRLRNEQFF. In DNA, the CDR3 is TGTGCCAGTAGTGCAACCGGGACCCGTCTTAGGAATGAGCAGTTCTTC.

The CDR3 DNA follows: TGTGCTAGTGGTACCTCCCGATCTTCCAGTGGCACAGATACGCAGTATTTT. Translating gives CASGTSRSSSGTDTQYF. The gene calls are TRBV12-5 and TRBJ2-3; D call uncertain. The CDR3 spans 17 residues. Germline-derived CDR1 and CDR2 are LGHNT and FRNRAP. V was clipped by 5 bases and J by 1 base, with 19 bases between them.

The rearrangement uses TRBV2 and TRBJ1-1; D might be TRBD1 (6 bases). The CDR3 loop spans 13 amino acids. The V and J ends lost 6 bases and 5 bases respectively, with 13 bases between them. Germline values: CDR1 SNHLY, CDR2 FYNNEI. CDR3 sequence (DNA): TGTGCCAGCAGGTCGGGGGCCTCGACTGAAGCTTTCTTT. It yields the protein CASRSGASTEAFF.

This chain joins TRBV28 and TRBJ1-1; possibly TRBD1 for D (5 bases). The CDR3 has 12 amino acids. The germline V gene has CDR1 MDHEN and CDR2 SYDVKM. V shed 5 bases and J shed 13 bases, with 17 bases lying between them. This CDR3 is CASSPPGGEDFF. CDR3 in DNA: TGTGCCAGCAGTCCCCCGGGGGGAGAGGATTTCTTT. Full variable domain (missing parts from reference TRBV28 and TRBJ1-1): DVKVTQSSRYLVKRTGEKVFLECVQDMDHENMFWYRQDPGLGLRLIYFSYDVKMKEKGDIPEGYSVSREKKERFSLILESASTNQTSMYLCASSPPGGEDFFGQGTRLTVV.

The chain has TRBV15 and TRBJ2-1; no clear D. The CDR3 is 16 residues long. Per the germline V gene, CDR1 is LNHNV and CDR2 is YYDKDF (reference sequence). Trimming shortened V by 1 base and J by 0 bases, and 10 bases separated the two germline ends. The CDR3 loop is CATSRALIGSYNEQFF. For the CDR3, the DNA is TGTGCCACCAGCAGAGCACTTATAGGCTCCTACAATGAGCAGTTCTTC.

The CDR3 sequence: CASSTQGGYEQYF. CDR3 DNA: TGTGCCAGCAGCACTCAGGGGGGCTACGAGCAGTACTTC. The chain has TRBV28 and TRBJ2-7, with D maybe TRBD1 (7 bases). This CDR3 is built from 13 residues. Trimming shortened V by 6 bases and J by 3 bases, and 12 bases separated the two germline ends. Germline V CDR1 and CDR2: MDHEN, SYDVKM.

The chain has TRBV7-8 and TRBJ2-6, with D perhaps assigned TRBD1 or TRBD2 (5 bases each). CDR1 is SGHVS and CDR2 is FQNEAQ in the germline V gene. V was trimmed by 7 bases and J by 4 bases, leaving 11 bases between them. This CDR3 comprises 14 residues. The CDR3 DNA follows: TGTGCCAGCACCAGGGACGGAGGGGCCAACGTCCTGACTTTC. Its translation: CASTRDGGANVLTF.

The chain joins TRBV18 to TRBJ2-7; TRBD2 matches at 7 bases. Germline V lookup: CDR1 KGHSH, CDR2 LQKENI. V shed 3 bases, J shed 4 bases, and the junction held 9 bases outside the gene matches. This CDR3 is 15 amino acids long. The CDR3: CASSPLAESGYEQYF. CDR3 sequence (DNA): TGTGCCAGCTCACCCCTAGCGGAGTCGGGTTACGAGCAGTACTTC. Full variable domain (remainder filled in from reference TRBV18 and TRBJ2-7): NAGVMQNPRHLVRRRGQEARLRCSPMKGHSHVYWYRQLPEEGLKFMVYLQKENIIDESGMPKERFSAEFPKEGPSILRIQQVVRGDSAAYFCASSPLAESGYEQYFGPGTRLTVT.

The chain employs TRBV6-5 and TRBJ2-1; D possibly corresponds to TRBD2 (6 bases). Trimming removed 8 bases at V and 4 bases at J, with 18 bases between. The CDR3 contains 15 residues. In germline, CDR1 is MNHEY, CDR2 SVGAGI. CDR3 sequence reads: CASRPGLAQYNEQFF. CDR3 nucleotide sequence: TGTGCCAGCCGACCGGGACTCGCCCAGTACAATGAGCAGTTCTTC.

V and J are TRBV5-6 and TRBJ1-5; 7 nucleotides align to TRBD1. Losses at the gene ends were 1 base for V and 3 bases for J; bases not matched to a gene: 7. Germline V gives CDR1 SGHDT, CDR2 YYEEEE. The CDR3 sequence is 16 residues long. The CDR3 protein is CASSLFETGINQPQHF. The CDR3 nucleotides are TGTGCCAGCAGCTTGTTTGAGACAGGGATCAATCAGCCCCAGCATTTT.

The chain employs TRBV29-1 and TRBJ2-5; D uncertain. Matching the DNA end better, TRBJ2-7 makes the J call doubtful. This CDR3 comprises 12 residues. Germline CDR1 SQVTM, CDR2 ANQGSEA. The CDR3 sequence: CSARTESYEQYF. Written as DNA, the CDR3 is TGCAGCGCTCGAACAGAATCCTACGAGCAGTACTTC.

The chain joins TRBV28 to TRBJ2-2, with 10 bases identical to TRBD1. CDR3 length: 15 residues. The germline CDR1 and CDR2 sequences are MDHEN and SYDVKM. J was trimmed by 2 bases and V by 8 bases; bases with no gene match: 5. The CDR3, as DNA: TGTGCCAGCGGACGACAGGGGGCAAACACCGGGGAGCTGTTTTTT. Its protein is CASGRQGANTGELFF.

A note on this clone: Other nucleotide sequences from this sample produce the same CDR3. The gene calls are TRBV15 and TRBJ2-2, with D unclear. V lost 0 bases, J lost 3 bases, and 2 bases lay in between. The CDR3 sequence is 13 residues long. In germline, CDR1 is LNHNV, CDR2 YYDKDF (reference sequence). In DNA, the CDR3 is TGTGCCACCAGCAGAGACCACACCGGGGAGCTGTTTTTT. As protein: CATSRDHTGELFF.

The V call is TRBV2, the J call TRBJ2-3; no firm D call. The CDR3 is made up of 15 amino acids. The V and J ends lost 6 bases and 3 bases respectively, with 16 bases between them. Germline-derived CDR1 and CDR2 are SNHLY and FYNNEI. CDR3 coding DNA: TGTGCCAGCAGACCCCCCGTGGGTTTTACAGATACGCAGTATTTT. Its translation: CASRPPVGFTDTQYF.

The chain joins TRBV7-2 to TRBJ1-1; 8 positions match TRBD1. V was clipped by 6 bases and J by 4 bases; unmatched bases: 4. The germline V gene has CDR1 SGHTA and CDR2 FQGNSA. The CDR3 loop spans 13 amino acids. For the CDR3, the DNA is TGTGCCAGCAGGGAAACAGGGGGCACTGAAGCTTTCTTT. As protein: CASRETGGTEAFF. The full variable domain, with the rest looked up from reference TRBV7-2 and TRBJ1-1, is GAGVSQSPSNKVTEKGKDVELRCDPISGHTALYWYRQSLGQGLEFLIYFQGNSAPDKSGLPSDRFSAERTGGSVSTLTIQRTQQEDSAVYLCASRETGGTEAFFGQGTRLTVV.

The V and J genes are TRBV7-6 and TRBJ2-5; perhaps D is TRBD1 or TRBD2 (5 bases each). Germline CDR1 is SGHVS and CDR2 is FNYEAQ. This CDR3 comprises 16 residues. V was shortened by 5 bases and J by 7 bases, with 23 bases between the two germline ends. The CDR3 is CASSESSRDRLTTQYF. The CDR3 bases are TGTGCCAGCAGCGAAAGTAGCCGGGACCGCCTAACGACCCAGTACTTC.

The chain recombines TRBV18 with TRBJ2-2; D not resolved. CDR1 is KGHSH and CDR2 is LQKENI in the germline V gene. V shed 4 bases and J shed 2 bases, with 8 bases lying between them. The CDR3 is 14 residues long. The CDR3 sequence is CASSQGLNTGELFF. DNA for the CDR3: TGTGCCAGCTCACAGGGCCTCAACACCGGGGAGCTGTTTTTT.

This chain joins TRBV6-4 and TRBJ2-1; the D is unclear. The CDR3 is made up of 17 amino acids. In germline, CDR1 is MRHNA, CDR2 SNTAGT. V was shortened by 5 bases and J by 7 bases, with 24 bases between the two germline ends. CDR3: CASSLWSDGLVHNEQFF. DNA of the CDR3: TGTGCCAGCAGTTTGTGGTCCGACGGGCTGGTTCATAATGAGCAGTTCTTC.

For this clone: Other DNA sequences within the sample encode an identical CDR3. V gene TRBV5-1 combines with J gene TRBJ2-7; perhaps TRBD1 as D (5 bases). Germline V gene lookup returns CDR1 SGHRS and CDR2 YFSETQ. The CDR3 loop spans 14 amino acids. V lost 4 bases and J 3 bases, leaving 14 bases between the germline ends. Here the CDR3 reads CASSDRTGFYEQYF. The CDR3 DNA sequence: TGCGCCAGCAGCGACCGAACAGGATTCTACGAGCAGTACTTC.

The chain joins TRBV18 to TRBJ2-2; D call uncertain. Between the trimmed V and J ends, which lost 0 bases and 5 bases, there was a span of 7 bases. The CDR3 is 14 amino acids. The germline V gene has CDR1 KGHSH and CDR2 LQKENI. For the CDR3, the DNA is TGTGCCAGCTCACCACCGGAACGGACCGGGGAGCTGTTTTTT. This sequence encodes CASSPPERTGELFF.

The J gene is TRBJ2-3, the V gene TRBV9, with D possibly TRBD1 on 5 matching bases. The CDR3 spans 16 residues. Between the trimmed V and J ends, which lost 2 bases and 1 base, there was a span of 14 bases. Germline values: CDR1 SGDLS, CDR2 YYNGEE. Here the CDR3 reads CASSVTGAVRTDTQYF. CDR3 DNA: TGTGCCAGCAGCGTCACTGGGGCAGTCCGCACAGATACGCAGTATTTT.

The sample holds one count of this clone. CDR3 amino acids: CASSLAHEQYF. CDR3 DNA: TGTGCCAGCAGCTTAGCTCACGAGCAGTACTTC. The chain is built from TRBV7-2 and TRBJ2-7; D is unresolved. V was shortened by 0 bases and J by 5 bases, with 2 bases between the two germline ends. Germline CDR1 and CDR2: SGHTA and FQGNSA. The CDR3 covers 11 residues.

The rearrangement links TRBV27 to TRBJ1-5, with a possible D match to TRBD1 (6 bases). Germline V gene data show CDR1 as MNHEY and CDR2 as SMNVEV (reference sequence). This CDR3 is 17 amino acids long. The ends were cut back, 6 bases at V and 2 bases at J, with 20 bases in the middle. In DNA form, the CDR3 reads TGTGCCAGCAGCCCCTTCCCCCCCCGGACAGGCAATCAGCCCCAGCATTTT. This translates into CASSPFPPRTGNQPQHF.

The chain uses TRBV5-1 and TRBJ1-2, with D perhaps TRBD1 (5 bases). Germline V CDR1 and CDR2: SGHRS, YFSETQ. The CDR3 consists of 13 residues. V was trimmed by 3 bases and J by 2 bases, leaving 8 bases between them. CDR3 protein: CASSSTVNYGYTF. The CDR3 DNA reads as TGCGCCAGCAGCTCGACAGTCAACTATGGCTACACCTTC.

This CDR3 is CASSRSGQYNEQYF. The CDR3 DNA is TGTGCCAGCAGCCGATCTGGACAGTACAACGAGCAGTACTTC. The V gene is TRBV7-9, the J gene TRBJ2-7; weak D call: TRBD1 (6 bases). The CDR3 contains 14 residues. Trimming removed 5 bases from V and 5 bases from J, with 16 bases in between. The germline gives CDR1 SEHNR, CDR2 FQNEAQ (reference sequence).